This T cell receptor (gamma chain) was identified during a study of γδ T cells in repeated Plasmodium falciparum infection (dated by TCRdb to the early 2020s). In terms of the full investigation: The natural-infection arm enrolled Malian children exposed to intense seasonal malaria transmission and compared the Malian children with Australian children matched for age and gender. Four to six malaria-naive U.S. adults underwent four controlled human malaria infections by bites from P. falciparum NF54-infected Anopheles stephensi mosquitoes over approximately 600 days. The study looked at how repeated Plasmodium falciparum infection shapes the human gammadelta T cell repertoire, using both natural infection in Mali and controlled human malaria infection. The gammadelta TCR repertoires from Mali were analysed in two ways: cross-sectionally during periods with no transmission, and longitudinally across episodes of acute febrile malaria. Samples from controlled-infection subjects were taken at baseline, right before selected infections, and 21 days after each infection. The study at large found these results: A highly stable polyclonal repertoire over time and infection, with many inter-individual overlapping TCRgamma sequences, was shown by Vgamma9/Vdelta2+ TCR repertoires. Vdelta2-negative gammadelta TCR repertoires from Malian children appeared more clonally expanded, less diverse and less shared than those of Australian children. The Malian cohort came from a small rural village of predominantly one ethnic group, limiting generalizability. The controlled-infection cohort was small, limiting analysis of inter-individual variability in gammadelta T cell responses. In Vdelta2-negative, largely Vdelta1+, gammadelta TCR repertoires, repeated controlled infections appeared to drive waves of new clonotype selection.

Library preparation was by multiplex PCR. The sequencer listed for this sample is Illumina MiSeq. Both TCR gamma (TRG) and TCR delta (TRD) chains were sequenced from each sorted gammadelta T cell sample. The source study handled its data this way. The repertoire analyses used clonotype tree plots, the accumulated frequency of the top 20 clonotypes, and diversity index (DI) and D75 metrics. With CATT, TCRdb called clones again from the public reads; duplicate DNA rows were later joined. TCRdb assigned the V and J calls; the authors' analysis was not used. This sample is represented by around 27,000 gamma-chain clones; around 1.4% of them were singletons. The ten largest clones add up to roughly 21% of the sample. Reading the germline V gene gives CDR1 EGSTGY and CDR2 YDSYTSSV. The CDR3 contains 14 residues, cysteine and phenylalanine counted. Of the read, only the CDR3 DNA is kept; its 42 bases are in frame from base 1.

For bulk TCR repertoire analysis, Vgamma9/Vdelta2+ and Vdelta2-negative gammadelta T cell populations were flow-sorted out of peripheral blood mononuclear cells. The table lists this clone with a few counts. Its antigen is not yet known. TCRdb's entry gives the protein of a much larger clone, which mismatches this DNA's translation at residue 12, likely from a read error; the protein reported here is translated from the DNA. Sequencing used gamma-delta T cells from blood. No J gene was named, though the V gene is TRGV4. The source is a pool of human donors (malaria-infected and uninfected, not separated). The CDR3 reads as follows: CATWDAPDYYKRLF. The DNA sequence is TGTGCCACCTGGGATGCCCCGGATTATTATAAGAGACTCTTT.